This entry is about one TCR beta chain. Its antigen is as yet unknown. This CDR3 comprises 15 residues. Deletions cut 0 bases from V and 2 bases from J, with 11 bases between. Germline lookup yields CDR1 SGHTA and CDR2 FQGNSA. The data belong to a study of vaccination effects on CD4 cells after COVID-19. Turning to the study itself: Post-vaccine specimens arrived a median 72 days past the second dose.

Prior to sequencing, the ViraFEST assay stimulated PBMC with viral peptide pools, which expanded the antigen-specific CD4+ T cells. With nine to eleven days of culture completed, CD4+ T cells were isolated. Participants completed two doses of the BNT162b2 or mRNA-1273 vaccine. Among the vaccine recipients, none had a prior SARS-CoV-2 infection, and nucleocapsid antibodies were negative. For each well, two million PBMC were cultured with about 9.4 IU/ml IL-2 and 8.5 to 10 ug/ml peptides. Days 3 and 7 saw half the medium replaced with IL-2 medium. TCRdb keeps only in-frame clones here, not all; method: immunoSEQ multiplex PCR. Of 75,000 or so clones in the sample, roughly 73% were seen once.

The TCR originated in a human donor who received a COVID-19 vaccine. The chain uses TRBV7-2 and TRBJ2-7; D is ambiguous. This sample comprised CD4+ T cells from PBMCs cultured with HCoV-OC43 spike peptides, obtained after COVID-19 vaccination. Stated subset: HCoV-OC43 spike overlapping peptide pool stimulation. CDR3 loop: CASSLALGDPYEQYV. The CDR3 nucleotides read TGTGCCAGCAGCTTAGCGCTTGGGGATCCCTACGAGCAGTACGTC.